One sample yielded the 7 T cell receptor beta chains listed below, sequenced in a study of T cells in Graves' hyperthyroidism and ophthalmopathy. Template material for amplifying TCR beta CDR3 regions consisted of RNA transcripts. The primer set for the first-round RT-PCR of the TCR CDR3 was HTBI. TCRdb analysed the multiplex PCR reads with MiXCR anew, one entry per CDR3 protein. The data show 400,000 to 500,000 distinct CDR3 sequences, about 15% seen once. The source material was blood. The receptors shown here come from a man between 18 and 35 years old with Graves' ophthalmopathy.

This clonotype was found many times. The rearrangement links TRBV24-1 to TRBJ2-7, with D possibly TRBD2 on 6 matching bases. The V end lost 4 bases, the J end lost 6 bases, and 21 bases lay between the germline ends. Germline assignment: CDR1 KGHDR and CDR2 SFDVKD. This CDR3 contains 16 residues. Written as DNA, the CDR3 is TGTGCCACCAGTGACAGTACCGGGACTCGGAGCTTCGAGCAGTACTTC. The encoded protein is CATSDSTGTRSFEQYF.

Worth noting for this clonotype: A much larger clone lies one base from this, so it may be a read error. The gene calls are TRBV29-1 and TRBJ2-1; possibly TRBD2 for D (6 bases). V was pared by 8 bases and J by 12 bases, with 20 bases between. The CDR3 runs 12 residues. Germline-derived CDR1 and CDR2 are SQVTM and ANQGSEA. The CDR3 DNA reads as TGCAGCATGGGGGACTCGTTTGTAACGCAGTTCTTC. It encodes CSMGDSFVTQFF.

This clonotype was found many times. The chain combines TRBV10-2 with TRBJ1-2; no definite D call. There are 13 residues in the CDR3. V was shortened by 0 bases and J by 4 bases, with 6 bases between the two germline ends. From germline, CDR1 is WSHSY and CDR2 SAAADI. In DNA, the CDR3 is TGCGCCAGCAGTGAGTCGGCGGTCTATGGCTACACCTTC. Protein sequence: CASSESAVYGYTF.

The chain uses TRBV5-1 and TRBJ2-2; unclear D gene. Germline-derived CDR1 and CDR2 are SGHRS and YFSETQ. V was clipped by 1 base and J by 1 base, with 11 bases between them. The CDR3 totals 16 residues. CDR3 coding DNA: TGCGCCAGCAGCTTGAGGGTCCTAAGGAACACCGGGGAGCTGTTTTTT. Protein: CASSLRVLRNTGELFF. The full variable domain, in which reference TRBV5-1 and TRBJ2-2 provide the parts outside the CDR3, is KAGVTQTPRYLIKTRGQQVTLSCSPISGHRSVSWYQQTPGQGLQFLFEYFSETQRNKGNFPGRFSGRQFSNSRSEMNVSTLELGDSALYLCASSLRVLRNTGELFFGEGSRLTVL.

This chain's CDR3 is CSARLASGGAGSGEQFF. The CDR3 DNA reads TGCAGTGCTAGATTGGCTAGCGGGGGGGCGGGCAGCGGGGAGCAGTTCTTC. The chain is built from TRBV20-1 and TRBJ2-1; TRBD2 agrees at 12 bases. This CDR3 comprises 17 residues. V was clipped by 2 bases and J by 10 bases; unmatched bases: 15. The germline V gene encodes CDR1 DFQATT and CDR2 SNEGSKA (reference sequence).

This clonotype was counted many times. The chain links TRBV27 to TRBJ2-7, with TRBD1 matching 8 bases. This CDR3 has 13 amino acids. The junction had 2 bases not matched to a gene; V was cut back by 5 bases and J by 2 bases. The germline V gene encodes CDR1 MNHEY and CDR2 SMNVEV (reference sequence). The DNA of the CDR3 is TGTGCCAGCAGTGACAGGGGAACCTACGAGCAGTACTTC. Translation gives CASSDRGTYEQYF.

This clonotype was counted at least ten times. As DNA, the CDR3 is TGTGCCAGCAGCTTAGACAGAGATTCACCCCTCCACTTT. Residues: CASSLDRDSPLHF. The chain couples TRBV7-3 to TRBJ1-6, with D tentatively TRBD1 (5 bases). The CDR3 spans 13 residues. From germline, CDR1 is SGHTA and CDR2 FQGTGA. V lost 2 bases and J lost 8, with 7 bases in between.